Following are 8 T cell receptor beta chains from one sample sequenced in a study of blood T cell repertoires in COVID-19. TCRdb's table, derived via immunoSEQ multiplex PCR, lists solely in-frame clones and lacks some. The sample records hundreds of thousands of clones, 85% to 90% being singletons. Material: peripheral blood. These receptor sequences come from a man aged 50-59 years with acute or convalescent COVID-19.

The chain employs TRBV5-1 and TRBJ2-5; D is unclear. This CDR3 has 14 amino acids. With 2 bases removed from V and 0 bases from J, the gap between germline ends came to 8 bases. Germline V lookup: CDR1 SGHRS, CDR2 YFSETQ. CDR3 nucleotide sequence: TGCGCCAGCAGCTTTGCGGATTACCAAGAGACCCAGTACTTC. Amino acids: CASSFADYQETQYF.

This chain joins TRBV6-5 and TRBJ1-3; D might be TRBD1 (5 bases). The CDR3 is 15 amino acids. Germline V gene sequence: CDR1 MNHEY, CDR2 SVGAGI. Trimming stripped 5 bases from V and 3 bases from J, with 14 bases between. The CDR3 DNA reads TGTGCCAGCAGTCTACGTTCGGGGGGTGGAAACACCATATATTTT. It is translated as CASSLRSGGGNTIYF.

The chain is built from TRBV5-4 and TRBJ1-4, with 8 bases aligning to TRBD1. The CDR3 has 15 amino acids. Germline V CDR1 and CDR2: SGHNT, YYREEE (reference sequence). Losses at the gene ends were 2 bases for V and 8 bases for J; bases not matched to a gene: 8. CDR3 sequence: CASSFGQGAGEKLFF. The CDR3 DNA reads TGTGCCAGCAGCTTCGGCCAGGGGGCTGGCGAAAAACTGTTTTTT.

The rearrangement joins TRBV27 to TRBJ1-2; 7 nucleotides line up with TRBD1. Germline lookup yields CDR1 MNHEY and CDR2 SMNVEV (reference sequence). Losses at the gene ends were 5 bases for V and 6 bases for J; bases not matched to a gene: 9. There are 14 residues in the CDR3. CDR3 loop: CASSPHTGADGYTF. The CDR3 bases are TGTGCCAGCAGTCCCCACACAGGGGCGGATGGCTACACCTTC.

The chain links TRBV4-1 to TRBJ1-5; 9 nucleotides agree with TRBD1. The CDR3 has 16 residues. Germline lookup yields CDR1 MGHRA and CDR2 YSYEKL. Trimming at V came to 0 bases and at J to 6 bases, leaving 6 bases not matched to a gene. The CDR3 loop reads CASSQDRRQGVQPQHF. The CDR3 nucleotides read TGCGCCAGCAGCCAAGATCGGAGACAGGGGGTTCAGCCCCAGCATTTT.

There are a few counts of this clone. The chain joins TRBV5-6 to TRBJ2-5; D is uncertain. Germline lookup yields CDR1 SGHDT and CDR2 YYEEEE. The CDR3 extends over 13 amino acids. The V gene lost 3 bases and the J gene lost 0 bases, with 6 bases spanning the gap. The CDR3 nucleotides read TGTGCCAGCAGCTCCCAGAACCAAGAGACCCAGTACTTC. Encoded protein: CASSSQNQETQYF. The full variable domain, with the rest looked up from reference TRBV5-6 and TRBJ2-5, is DAGVTQSPTHLIKTRGQQVTLRCSPKSGHDTVSWYQQALGQGPQFIFQYYEEEERQRGNFPDRFSGHQFPNYSSELNVNALLLGDSALYLCASSSQNQETQYFGPGTRLLVL.

This clone is a singleton in its sample. The chain uses TRBV11-2 and TRBJ1-1; possible D gene TRBD1, 5 bases. CDR3 length: 16 amino acids. The ends were cut back, 7 bases at V and 1 base at J, with 19 bases in the middle. The V gene's germline CDR1 is SGHAT and CDR2 FQNNGV. The CDR3: CASKKSGGFGNTEAFF. CDR3 nucleotides: TGTGCCAGCAAAAAATCGGGGGGATTTGGGAACACTGAAGCTTTCTTT. Supplemented by reference TRBV11-2 and TRBJ1-1, the full variable domain reads EAGVAQSPRYKIIEKRQSVAFWCNPISGHATLYWYQQILGQGPKLLIQFQNNGVVDDSQLPKDRFSAERLKGVDSTLKIQPAKLEDSAVYLCASKKSGGFGNTEAFFGQGTRLTVV.

DNA of the CDR3: TGTGCCAGTACCGGGTCTTACTACAATGAGCAGTTCTTC. This sequence encodes CASTGSYYNEQFF. V gene TRBV19 combines with J gene TRBJ2-1; D gene unclear. Germline V CDR1 and CDR2: LNHDA, SQIVND (reference sequence). V was cut by 7 bases and J by 3 bases, with 10 bases left in between. This CDR3 region has 13 residues.